The entry below describes one T cell receptor (beta chain). What it recognizes is unknown. This sample stems from a study of chemoradiotherapy in HPV16-positive cancers. Study-level findings and limits: Candidate HPV-specific clones and E7-related TCR motifs grew in tumor during treatment. HPV-specific T cells were functionally defined from only two HPV16-positive patients. HPV-responsive T-cell expansion during chemoradiotherapy was linked to improved recurrence-free survival in HPV16-positive patients.

Measured with immunoSEQ multiplex PCR; TCRdb has only the in-frame clones, and not every one. The sample has about 1,500 clones; 87% are singletons. There are 16 residues in the CDR3. Germline CDR1 reads SGHTS; CDR2 reads YDEGEE. V was shortened by 0 bases and J by 9 bases, with 16 bases between the two germline ends. This chain joins TRBV5-8 and TRBJ1-6, with a tentative D call TRBD1 (6 bases). This material consisted of tumor tissue, taken from a patient who underwent chemoradiotherapy. This clonotype was sampled from a human donor with HPV-associated anogenital cancer. The CDR3 spells CASSLARGAKGSPLHF. The CDR3 bases are TGTGCCAGCAGCTTGGCTCGGGGGGCGAAAGGTTCACCCCTCCACTTT.